Detailed here is one T cell receptor (beta chain). The sample comes from a study of blood T cell repertoires in COVID-19. Across the study: Acute and convalescent COVID-19 samples came from the United States, Italy and Spain. Sources were T cells, B-cell-depleted T cells, or PBMCs; the material itself was cDNA or gDNA.

Study processing details: Reference gene primer amplification gave nucleated cell count estimates. The assay was immunoSEQ multiplex PCR, and TCRdb's table has in-frame clones only and misses some. The DNA gave D and trimming, while V, J and clone size come from that table. The sample lists about 210,000 clones; 80% to 90% were seen once. The CDR3 has 15 amino acids. Germline V gene sequence: CDR1 MGHRA, CDR2 YSYEKL. V lost 1 base to trimming and J lost 2 bases; unmatched junction nucleotides: 4. The TCR comes from a man aged 50-59 years with active or convalescent COVID-19. Sample: peripheral blood. V is TRBV4-1 and J is TRBJ1-2; TRBD1 agrees at 7 bases. CDR3 sequence: CASSQALTGNYGYTF. For the CDR3, the DNA is TGCGCCAGCAGCCAAGCCCTGACAGGGAACTATGGCTACACCTTC.